This is a list of T cell receptor beta chains from one sample in a study of T cell repertoires in cytomegalovirus infection. Antigens of these TCRs are unknown. A single record per CDR3 protein comes from TCRdb applying MiXCR to the reads. The profile covers 650,000 to 900,000 distinct CDR3 sequences, with around a third appearing a single time and 9.5% to 15% taken by the ten largest. Sequences were derived from cultured CD8+ T cells from PBMCs, sampled from culture after CMV antigen stimulation. These receptors were collected from a human donor in good health (CMV status not recorded). Some clones in this sample may be carry-over from other donors' samples. Both conserved end residues are part of each CDR3. D genes are given only for firm matches. Size values are once, few and many counts, or a class for expanded clones, and some rows have none.

CDR3 length: 15
D gene: TRBD1
clone size: many
J gene: TRBJ1-5
V gene: TRBV6-2/TRBV6-3
CDR3 protein: CASSPGTGRPQPQHF
CDR3 DNA: TGTGCCAGCAGTCCCGGGACAGGGAGGCCTCAGCCCCAGCATTTT

CDR3 length: 12
D gene: TRBD1
clone size: .
J gene: TRBJ2-7
V gene: TRBV12-3/TRBV12-4
CDR3 protein: CASATGGYEQYF
CDR3 DNA: TGTGCCAGCGCTACAGGGGGTTACGAGCAGTACTTC

CDR3 length: 13
D gene: .
clone size: .
J gene: TRBJ1-2
V gene: TRBV5-1
CDR3 protein: CASSLFSDYGYTF
CDR3 DNA: TGCGCCAGCAGCTTGTTTTCGGACTATGGCTACACCTTC

CDR3 length: 13
D gene: TRBD1
clone size: .
J gene: TRBJ2-3
V gene: TRBV29-1
CDR3 protein: CSVETGETDTQYF
CDR3 DNA: TGCAGCGTTGAGACAGGGGAAACAGATACGCAGTATTTT

CDR3 length: 14
D gene: .
clone size: once
J gene: TRBJ1-6
V gene: TRBV2
CDR3 protein: CASKEGEFNSPLHF
CDR3 DNA: TGTGCCAGCAAGGAGGGGGAGTTTAATTCACCCCTCCACTTT

CDR3 length: 15
D gene: .
clone size: many
J gene: TRBJ2-5
V gene: TRBV12-5
CDR3 protein: CASGFEGRQQETQYF
CDR3 DNA: TGTGCTAGTGGTTTCGAAGGACGCCAACAAGAGACCCAGTACTTC

CDR3 length: 15
D gene: .
clone size: few
J gene: TRBJ1-1
V gene: TRBV7-9
CDR3 protein: CASSSTDMGWTEAFF
CDR3 DNA: TGTGCCAGCAGCTCAACGGATATGGGGTGGACTGAAGCTTTCTTT

CDR3 length: 14
D gene: .
clone size: .
J gene: TRBJ2-7
V gene: TRBV6-1
CDR3 protein: CASSEGGGHYEQYF
CDR3 DNA: TGTGCCAGCAGTGAAGGCGGGGGACACTACGAGCAGTACTTC

CDR3 length: 11
D gene: .
clone size: .
J gene: TRBJ1-6
V gene: TRBV7-9
CDR3 protein: CASSDNSPPHF
CDR3 DNA: TGTGCCAGCAGCGATAATTCACCCCCCCACTTT

CDR3 length: 16
D gene: .
clone size: few
J gene: TRBJ2-3
V gene: TRBV7-6
CDR3 protein: CASSLEGPWVSDTQYF
CDR3 DNA: TGTGCCAGCAGCTTAGAGGGTCCTTGGGTATCAGATACGCAGTATTTT

CDR3 length: 16
D gene: .
clone size: few
J gene: TRBJ2-5
V gene: TRBV7-9
CDR3 protein: CASSLGHRVGQETQYF
CDR3 DNA: TGTGCCAGCAGCTTAGGCCACAGGGTGGGACAAGAGACCCAGTACTTC

CDR3 length: 17
D gene: .
clone size: .
J gene: TRBJ2-1
V gene: TRBV3-1
CDR3 protein: CASSQPGTPRPYNEQFF
CDR3 DNA: TGTGCCAGCAGTCAGCCCGGGACACCAAGACCCTACAATGAGCAGTTCTTC

CDR3 length: 16
D gene: .
clone size: few
J gene: TRBJ2-4
V gene: TRBV6-2/TRBV6-3
CDR3 protein: CASSSHRAEAKNIQYF
CDR3 DNA: TGTGCCAGCAGTTCCCACAGGGCGGAGGCCAAAAACATTCAGTACTTC

CDR3 length: 15
D gene: .
clone size: few
J gene: TRBJ2-7
V gene: TRBV4-1
CDR3 protein: CASSPQGGSLYEQYF
CDR3 DNA: TGCGCCAGCAGCCCGCAGGGCGGCAGCCTCTACGAGCAGTACTTC

CDR3 length: 13
D gene: .
clone size: once
J gene: TRBJ2-3
V gene: TRBV7-9
CDR3 protein: CASREGGQDTQYF
CDR3 DNA: TGTGCCAGCAGGGAGGGAGGCCAAGATACGCAGTATTTT

CDR3 length: 15
D gene: TRBD1
clone size: many
J gene: TRBJ1-4
V gene: TRBV12-5
CDR3 protein: CASGFWTGGDEKLFF
CDR3 DNA: TGTGCTAGTGGTTTCTGGACAGGGGGAGACGAAAAACTGTTTTTT

CDR3 length: 11
D gene: .
clone size: many
J gene: TRBJ2-3
V gene: TRBV12-3/TRBV12-4
CDR3 protein: CASSFADTQYF
CDR3 DNA: TGTGCCAGCAGCTTTGCGGATACGCAGTATTTT

CDR3 length: 14
D gene: .
clone size: .
J gene: TRBJ2-3
V gene: TRBV27
CDR3 protein: CASRPMLFLGTQYF
CDR3 DNA: TGTGCCAGCAGGCCAATGTTATTCTTGGGTACGCAGTATTTT

CDR3 length: 15
D gene: .
clone size: .
J gene: TRBJ2-7
V gene: TRBV11-2
CDR3 protein: CASSLEWALDYEQYF
CDR3 DNA: TGTGCCAGCAGCTTAGAGTGGGCCTTGGACTACGAGCAGTACTTC

CDR3 length: 13
D gene: .
clone size: .
J gene: TRBJ1-1
V gene: TRBV7-2
CDR3 protein: CASSLNRVSEAFF
CDR3 DNA: TGTGCCAGCAGCTTAAATCGGGTGAGCGAAGCTTTCTTT

CDR3 length: 14
D gene: .
clone size: many
J gene: TRBJ1-1
V gene: TRBV7-2
CDR3 protein: CASSLEGGLIEAFF
CDR3 DNA: TGTGCCAGCAGCTTAGAGGGGGGGCTCATTGAAGCTTTCTTT

CDR3 length: 15
D gene: TRBD1
clone size: .
J gene: TRBJ2-5
V gene: TRBV28
CDR3 protein: CASSIATGGQETQYF
CDR3 DNA: TGTGCCAGCAGCATCGCGACAGGGGGACAAGAGACCCAGTACTTC

CDR3 length: 15
D gene: .
clone size: .
J gene: TRBJ2-1
V gene: TRBV9
CDR3 protein: CASSVMGGAGNEQFF
CDR3 DNA: TGTGCCAGCAGCGTTATGGGGGGGGCAGGGAATGAGCAGTTCTTC

CDR3 length: 13
D gene: TRBD1
clone size: .
J gene: TRBJ2-1
V gene: TRBV6-2/TRBV6-3
CDR3 protein: CASIPPGQGNTFF
CDR3 DNA: TGTGCCAGCATCCCTCCGGGACAGGGGAATACGTTCTTC

CDR3 length: 20
D gene: TRBD2
clone size: .
J gene: TRBJ2-2
V gene: TRBV11-2
CDR3 protein: CASSLVRLGLAGGTAGELFF
CDR3 DNA: TGTGCCAGCAGCTTAGTTCGGTTGGGTCTAGCGGGGGGTACGGCCGGGGAGCTGTTTTTT

CDR3 length: 15
D gene: TRBD1
clone size: .
J gene: TRBJ2-3
V gene: TRBV7-9
CDR3 protein: CASSSEGARTDTQYF
CDR3 DNA: TGTGCCAGCAGCTCCGAGGGGGCCCGCACAGATACGCAGTATTTT

CDR3 length: 13
D gene: .
clone size: few
J gene: TRBJ1-1
V gene: TRBV6-1
CDR3 protein: CASSEAPNTEAFF
CDR3 DNA: TGTGCCAGCAGTGAGGCGCCGAACACTGAAGCTTTCTTT

CDR3 length: 15
D gene: TRBD2
clone size: .
J gene: TRBJ2-1
V gene: TRBV13
CDR3 protein: CASSGLAGGTYEQFF
CDR3 DNA: TGTGCCAGCAGCGGTCTAGCGGGGGGAACTTATGAGCAGTTCTTC